Each of the 5 T cell receptor beta chains below was sequenced from the same sample in a study of T cells in Graves' hyperthyroidism and ophthalmopathy. RNA transcripts served as the template for amplifying TCR beta CDR3 regions. Researchers ran a first-round RT-PCR on the TCR CDR3 using the HTBI primer set. TCRdb re-derived calls from the multiplex PCR reads in MiXCR, one entry per CDR3 protein. The table records 350,000 to 400,000 distinct CDR3 sequences, 19% of them present only once. The sample taken for sequencing was blood. These receptor sequences come from a young woman with Graves' hyperthyroidism.

The chain carries TRBV12-3 or TRBV12-4 and TRBJ2-7; 9 nucleotides align to TRBD1. The CDR3 sequence is 15 residues long. The ends lost 5 bases at V and 0 bases at J; junction bases unmatched: 5. The CDR3 region has the DNA TGTGCCAGCAGTGCTAACAGGGGGCGCTCCTACGAGCAGTACTTC. It codes for CASSANRGRSYEQYF.

This clonotype was picked up many times. The chain has TRBV5-1 and TRBJ1-3; weak D call: TRBD1 (6 bases). The CDR3 length is 15 residues. Germline V lookup: CDR1 SGHRS, CDR2 YFSETQ. Trimming shortened V by 0 bases and J by 4 bases, and 11 bases separated the two germline ends. CDR3 protein: CASSLGQAAGNTIYF. CDR3 bases: TGCGCCAGCAGCTTGGGACAGGCGGCGGGAAACACCATATATTTT.

This clonotype was observed many times. This sequence joins TRBV20-1 and TRBJ2-7; TRBD2 matches at 9 bases. CDR3 length: 15 residues. Germline V gene lookup returns CDR1 DFQATT and CDR2 SNEGSKA (reference sequence). Losses at the gene ends were 2 bases for V and 5 bases for J; bases not matched to a gene: 10. Here the CDR3 DNA reads TGCAGTGCTAGATCGATTAAGGGACTAGCCGACGAGCAGTACTTC. It is translated as CSARSIKGLADEQYF.

This clonotype came up many times. In nucleotides, the CDR3 is TGTGCCAGCAGCCTCCGGGACAAGATTTACGAGCAGTACTTC. Translated, it gives CASSLRDKIYEQYF. The chain recombines TRBV7-8 with TRBJ2-7, with D perhaps matching TRBD1 (6 bases). Looked up from germline, CDR1 is SGHVS and CDR2 is FQNEAQ. The CDR3 loop spans 14 amino acids. V gave up 5 bases and J gave up 4 bases, with 15 bases separating them.

In this sample, this clonotype turned up many times. For the CDR3, the DNA is TGTGCCAGCAGCTCCGGGGGGGCGCGTGACGAGCAGTACTTC. Translating it yields CASSSGGARDEQYF. The chain has TRBV7-3 and TRBJ2-7; 8 bases are a match to TRBD2. CDR1 is SGHTA and CDR2 is FQGTGA in the germline V gene. The V segment lost 4 bases and the J segment 5 bases; nucleotides outside the gene matches: 7. This CDR3 has 14 amino acids.